The rows below give T cell receptor delta chains drawn from one sample of a study of Vγ9Vδ2 T cells in congenital toxoplasmosis. TCRdb called clones anew from the reads with CATT. The sample includes about 990 delta-chain clones, roughly a sixth seen only once; the top ten take around 10%. Sequencing was performed on gamma-delta T cells from blood. These receptors were taken from a child under 10 years old born to a mother with Toxoplasma gondii infection during pregnancy, either congenitally infected or uninfected (not recorded which). Each CDR3 is given with its conserved first and last residue. The D gene is left open where the match is weak. Size is stated for part of the rows, as once, few or many counts, or as a class when the clone is expanded.

TRDJ1	TRDV2	NA	large	CACDTVGTQDFSKLIF	TGTGCCTGTGACACCGTGGGGACTCAGGACTTCTCAAAACTCATCTTT
TRDJ3	TRDV2	TRDD3	large	CACDTLGDHQSSWDTRQMFF	TGTGCCTGTGACACTTTGGGGGACCACCAAAGCTCCTGGGACACCCGACAGATGTTTTTC
TRDJ1	TRDV2	NA	large	CACDTVGYTDKLIF	TGTGCCTGTGACACCGTGGGATACACCGATAAACTCATCTTT
TRDJ1	TRDV2	TRDD3	NA	CACDSLELGDRMVPDKLIF	TGTGCCTGTGACTCGCTGGAGCTGGGGGATCGGATGGTACCCGATAAACTCATCTTT
TRDJ1	TRDV1	TRDD3	large	CALVLRTGGSSGTDKLIF	TGTGCTCTTGTGCTTCGTACTGGGGGATCGAGTGGCACCGATAAACTCATCTTT
TRDJ3	TRDV2	NA	medium-sized	CACDTLGMNSWDTRQMFF	TGTGCCTGTGACACCCTGGGGATGAACTCCTGGGACACCCGACAGATGTTTTTC
TRDJ1	TRDV1	TRDD3	large	CALGERRTVRPYGIQNTDKLIF	TGTGCTCTTGGGGAACGGAGAACAGTCCGACCCTACGGGATACAGAACACCGATAAACTCATCTTT
TRDJ2	TRDV1	TRDD3	large	CALGELGGGYATAQLFF	TGTGCTCTTGGGGAACTCGGGGGGGGATACGCTACAGCACAACTCTTCTTT
TRDJ1	TRDV2	NA	large	CACDTVGLDTDKLIF	TGTGCCTGTGACACCGTGGGGCTGGACACCGATAAACTCATCTTT
TRDJ1	TRDV2	NA	large	CACSALGIPSGHTDKLIF	TGTGCCTGCTCTGCCCTGGGGATTCCCTCCGGGCACACCGATAAACTCATCTTT
TRDJ1	TRDV2	TRDD3	large	CACDTNWGIQSTSTLKLIF	TGTGCCTGTGACACCAACTGGGGGATACAATCCACGTCGACCCTAAAACTCATCTTT
TRDJ1	TRDV2	TRDD3	large	CACDLWGMNADKLIF	TGTGCCTGTGACCTCTGGGGGATGAATGCCGATAAACTCATCTTT
TRDJ3	TRDV2	NA	large	CACDTLEVPIRGPSWDTRQMFF	TGTGCCTGTGACACCCTGGAGGTCCCTATTCGGGGGCCCTCCTGGGACACCCGACAGATGTTTTTC
TRDJ1	TRDV2	TRDD3	NA	CACDPLGDPSYTDKLIF	TGTGCCTGTGACCCATTGGGGGATCCATCCTACACCGATAAACTCATCTTT
TRDJ1	TRDV2	TRDD3	large	CACDSLGDTDTDKLIF	TGTGCCTGTGACTCCTTAGGGGATACGGACACCGATAAACTCATCTTT
TRDJ3	TRDV2	TRDD3	medium-sized	CACDTTGGPSSWDTRQMFF	TGTGCCTGTGACACAACTGGGGGCCCCTCTTCCTGGGACACCCGACAGATGTTTTTC
TRDJ1	TRDV2	NA	medium-sized	CACDTVSGRGPTWADKLIF	TGTGCCTGTGACACCGTATCAGGTCGGGGTCCTACCTGGGCCGATAAACTCATCTTT
TRDJ1	TRDV1	NA	large	CALGEEAFPDPPYTDKLIF	TGTGCTCTTGGGGAGGAAGCCTTCCCCGATCCGCCGTACACCGATAAACTCATCTTT
TRDJ1	TRAV29/DV5	TRDD2	NA	CAARTPKTSYVELGTDKLIF	TGTGCAGCAAGAACACCTAAAACTTCCTACGTAGAGCTGGGCACCGATAAACTCATCTTT
TRDJ3	TRDV2	TRDD3	medium-sized	CACDILGDTWDTRQMFF	TGTGCCTGTGACATACTGGGGGATACCTGGGACACCCGACAGATGTTTTTC
TRDJ2	TRDV2	TRDD3	NA	CACDTLGDEKELFF	TGTGCCTGTGACACCCTGGGGGATGAGAAAGAACTCTTCTTT
TRDJ1	TRDV2	TRDD3	large	CACDTVAGGYAITHTDKLIF	TGTGCCTGTGACACCGTTGCTGGGGGATACGCTATAACCCACACCGATAAACTCATCTTT
TRDJ1	TRDV2	TRDD3	large	CACDALLGPSTVTDKLIF	TGTGCCTGTGACGCCTTACTGGGGCCCTCAACCGTCACCGATAAACTCATCTTT
TRDJ1	TRDV1	TRDD3	few	CALGGLPTHNPVLGDNKRIF	TGTGCTCTTGGGGGCCTTCCTACTCACAACCCGGTACTGGGGGATAATAAACGCATCTTT
TRDJ1	TRDV1	NA	few	CALGVTFPASLGWGASKLIF	TGTGCTCTTGGCGTCACTTTTCCCGCCAGCCTCGGCTGGGGTGCCTCCAAACTCATCTTT
TRDJ1	TRDV2	NA	medium-sized	CACDTVEGKRSDKLIF	TGTGCCTGTGACACGGTGGAGGGGAAAAGGTCCGATAAACTCATCTTT
TRDJ1	TRDV2	TRDD3	large	CACDALLGDKGSIIF	TGTGCCTGTGACGCCCTACTGGGGGATAAGGGATCGATCATCTTT
TRDJ1	TRDV2	TRDD3	large	CACDTLGDTRKDRELIF	TGTGCCTGTGACACCCTGGGGGATACGCGCAAGGATCGCGAACTCATCTTT
TRDJ1	TRDV2	NA	NA	CACDISGDTDKLIF	TGTGCCTGTGACATATCGGGGGACACCGATAAACTCATCTTT
TRDJ3	TRDV2	NA	large	CACDTVLGENSWDTRQMFF	TGTGCCTGTGACACCGTTTTAGGGGAAAACTCCTGGGACACCCGACAGATGTTTTTC
TRDJ1	TRDV2	NA	medium-sized	CACDTVGVNTDKLIF	TGTGCCTGTGACACGGTGGGGGTCAACACCGATAAACTCATCTTT
TRDJ1	TRDV2	NA	NA	CACDNVGTLLGDTDKLIF	TGTGCCTGTGACAACGTGGGGACGTTACTGGGAGACACCGATAAACTCATCTTT
TRDJ1	TRDV1	TRDD3	few	CALGEGGANFIQPAVLGDTPGSTKLIF	TGTGCTCTTGGGGAAGGGGGGGCAAATTTTATCCAGCCAGCAGTACTGGGGGATACTCCGGGATCGACAAAGCTCATCTTT
TRDJ1	TRDV2	TRDD3	NA	CACDVLGTIHRYTDKLIF	TGTGCCTGTGACGTACTGGGGACGATCCACCGGTACACCGATAAACTCATCTTT
TRDJ1	TRAV38-2/DV8	NA	large	CAYRGGTPSGYTDKLIF	TGTGCTTATCGTGGGGGTACTCCCTCGGGGTACACCGATAAACTCATCTTT
TRDJ1	TRDV2	TRDD3	large	CACDTAGYPKYTDKLIF	TGTGCCTGTGACACCGCGGGATACCCTAAGTACACCGATAAACTCATCTTT
TRDJ1	TRDV2	TRDD3	medium-sized	CACDTLELQTGGSVFTDKLIF	TGTGCCTGTGACACCCTGGAGTTGCAGACTGGGGGTTCCGTCTTCACCGATAAACTCATCTTT
TRDJ3	TRDV2	TRDD3	medium-sized	CACDTISYWGLSSWDTRQMFF	TGTGCCTGTGACACCATTTCGTACTGGGGGTTGAGCTCCTGGGACACCCGACAGATGTTTTTC
TRDJ1	TRDV3	TRDD3	large	CAFLLASYPGVLVLGDTDKLIF	TGTGCCTTTCTCCTCGCTTCGTACCCGGGGGTACTCGTACTGGGGGATACCGATAAACTCATCTTT
TRDJ1	TRDV2	NA	few	CACDALSGGTRIDKLIF	TGTGCCTGTGACGCGTTGAGCGGGGGGACACGAATCGATAAACTCATCTTT
TRDJ1	TRDV2	NA	medium-sized	CACDTVGGHTDKLIF	TGTGCCTGTGACACCGTTGGGGGTCACACCGATAAACTCATCTTT
TRDJ1	TRDV2	NA	large	CACDDILHTDKLIF	TGTGCCTGTGACGATATACTGCACACCGATAAACTCATCTTT
TRDJ1	TRDV2	TRDD3	NA	CACDTWGIDKLIF	TGTGCCTGTGACACCTGGGGGATAGATAAACTCATCTTT
TRDJ3	TRDV2	TRDD3	NA	CACDILGDTRSWDTRQMFF	TGTGCCTGTGACATACTGGGGGATACGCGCTCCTGGGACACCCGACAGATGTTTTTC
TRDJ1	TRDV1	TRDD3	large	CALGGAGGWGPYTDKLIF	TGTGCTCTTGGCGGAGCTGGGGGATGGGGTCCGTACACCGATAAACTCATCTTT
TRDJ1	TRDV1	NA	medium-sized	CALGERAPFRPLKANPKGDKLIF	TGTGCTCTTGGGGAACGGGCGCCCTTTCGCCCCCTGAAAGCGAACCCCAAGGGGGATAAACTCATCTTT